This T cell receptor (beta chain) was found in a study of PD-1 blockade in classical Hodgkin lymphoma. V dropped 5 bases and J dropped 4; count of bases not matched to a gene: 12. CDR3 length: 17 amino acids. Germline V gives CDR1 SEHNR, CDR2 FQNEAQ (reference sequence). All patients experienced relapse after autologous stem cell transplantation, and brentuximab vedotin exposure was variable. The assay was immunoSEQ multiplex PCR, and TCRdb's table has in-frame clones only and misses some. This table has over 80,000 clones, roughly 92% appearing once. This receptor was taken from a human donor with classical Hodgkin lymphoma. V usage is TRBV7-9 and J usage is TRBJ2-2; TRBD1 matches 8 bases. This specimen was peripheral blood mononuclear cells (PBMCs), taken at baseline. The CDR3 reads CASSLSDRARGTGELFF. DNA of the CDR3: TGTGCCAGCAGCCTCTCGGACAGGGCGCGGGGCACCGGGGAGCTGTTTTTT.